Below, 14 T cell receptor beta chains from the same sample are listed, as sequenced in a study of blood T cells in healthy people across ages. It was with a sample-barcoded 5' primer and a J-beta primer mix that a second PCR of roughly 7 to 12 cycles was run. TCRdb ran MiXCR on the 5' RACE reads and lists one entry per CDR3 protein. The repertoire holds some 900,000 distinct CDR3 sequences, roughly 26% seen once, with approximately 15% in the top ten. Sequenced sample: blood. The receptors originated from an elderly woman in good health.

As to this clonotype: Possible read error: a much larger clone is one base away. V and J are TRBV12-3 or TRBV12-4 and TRBJ2-5; D is possibly TRBD2 (5 bases). The CDR3 consists of 12 residues. Between the trimmed V and J ends, which lost 3 bases and 11 bases, there was a span of 13 bases. CDR3 DNA: TGTGCCAGCAGTTTTAGGTTGAGGGAGCAGTACTTC. Translated: CASSFRLREQYF.

This clonotype was detected ten times or more. This chain links TRBV20-1 with TRBJ2-5, with 10 bases that match TRBD2. This CDR3 contains 16 residues. V gave up 2 bases and J gave up 7 bases; unmatched junction bases: 13. CDR1 is DFQATT and CDR2 is SNEGSKA in the germline V gene (reference sequence). The CDR3 nucleotides read TGCAGTGCTAGAAGACTAGCGGGTCTCTACGGAGGGACCCAGTACTTC. Encoded protein: CSARRLAGLYGGTQYF.

In this sample, this clonotype turned up many times. The chain uses TRBV6-2 or TRBV6-3 and TRBJ2-7, with 9 bases identical to TRBD1. With V trimmed by 0 bases and J by 2 bases, 8 bases remained unmatched. The CDR3 has 17 amino acids. Per the germline V gene, CDR1 is MNHEY and CDR2 is SVGEGT. CDR3 DNA sequence: TGTGCCAGCAGTTACTCCCGGAGGACAGGGGTACCCTACGAGCAGTACTTC. It translates to CASSYSRRTGVPYEQYF.

The chain has TRBV6-2 or TRBV6-3 and TRBJ2-1, with D possibly matching TRBD2 (5 bases). TRBJ2-7 matches the DNA end more closely, so the J call is doubtful. Per germline, CDR1 MNHEY and CDR2 SVGEGT. This CDR3 is built from 15 residues. The CDR3 nucleotides read TGTGCCAGCAGTTACTCCGGGGTCTCCTACAATGGGCAGTACTTC. Translating gives CASSYSGVSYNGQYF.

V usage is TRBV4-1 and J usage is TRBJ1-5; 7 bases fit TRBD1. The CDR3 sequence is 15 residues long. The ends lost 0 bases at V and 3 bases at J; junction bases unmatched: 2. CDR1 and CDR2 from the germline V gene are MGHRA and YSYEKL. CDR3 protein: CASSQEQGINQPQHF. The DNA of the CDR3 is TGCGCCAGCAGCCAAGAACAGGGGATCAATCAGCCCCAGCATTTT.

The chain joins TRBV7-2 to TRBJ2-5; TRBD2 might be the D (6 bases). This CDR3 is 16 amino acids long. Germline V CDR1 and CDR2: SGHTA, FQGNSA. V dropped 1 base and J dropped 2 bases, with 14 bases sitting between them. Here the CDR3 reads CASSLVGGLRQETQYF. The DNA for the CDR3 is TGTGCCAGCAGCTTAGTCGGGGGTTTAAGGCAAGAGACCCAGTACTTC.

On this clonotype: Possible read error: a much larger clone is one base away. The chain carries TRBV11-2 and TRBJ2-3; 12 nucleotides line up with TRBD2. With 5 bases clipped from V and 2 bases from J, the junction kept 11 bases outside the gene matches. Germline V gives CDR1 SGHAT, CDR2 FQNNGV. This CDR3 region has 18 residues. CDR3 residues: CASSVPRLAGALTDTQYF. In DNA form, the CDR3 reads TGTGCCAGCAGCGTCCCTCGACTAGCGGGGGCCCTCACAGATACGCAGTATTTT.

This clonotype was detected ten times or more. The chain is built from TRBV7-2 and TRBJ1-6; 11 bases match TRBD1. This CDR3 comprises 18 residues. Germline V gene lookup returns CDR1 SGHTA and CDR2 FQGNSA. The trim removed 3 bases at V and 3 bases at J, leaving 7 bases unmatched. The CDR3 region is CASSLAGQGAYYNSPLHF. The CDR3 bases are TGTGCCAGCAGCTTGGCAGGACAGGGGGCTTACTATAATTCACCCCTCCACTTT.

As regards this clonotype: A single base separates this from a much larger clone, so it may be a read error. The chain has TRBV7-2 and TRBJ2-1; 9 bases align to TRBD1. The CDR3 covers 15 residues. Trimming removed 3 bases from V and 9 bases from J; junction bases left unmatched: 9. Germline V gene lookup returns CDR1 SGHTA and CDR2 FQGNSA. CDR3 in amino acids: CASSFDRGATGEQFF. The CDR3 region has the DNA TGTGCCAGCAGCTTTGACAGGGGGGCCACGGGTGAGCAGTTCTTC.

This clonotype was recorded at least ten times. The V gene is TRBV9, the J gene TRBJ1-2, with a possible D match to TRBD1 (6 bases). CDR3 length: 16 residues. Trimming removed 0 bases at V and 0 bases at J, with 12 bases between. Germline CDR1 SGDLS, CDR2 YYNGEE. This chain's CDR3 is CASSVAGGLTNYGYTF. CDR3 bases: TGTGCCAGCAGCGTAGCCGGGGGGCTCACTAACTATGGCTACACCTTC.

This clonotype was observed a few times. Being one base from a much bigger clone, this may be a read error. In DNA form, the CDR3 reads TGCGGCGCCGGGACTAGCGGGGAGCAGTTCTTC. Protein: CGAGTSGEQFF. The chain carries TRBV29-1 and TRBJ2-1, with 12 bases lining up with TRBD2. The CDR3 contains 11 residues. The germline gives CDR1 SQVTM, CDR2 ANQGSEA.

In regard to this clonotype: At one boundary the junction diverges from the germline segment, which might be a read error. The chain joins TRBV7-9 to TRBJ1-3, with TRBD1 matching 7 bases. The CDR3 extends over 17 amino acids. Germline V gene sequence: CDR1 SEHNR, CDR2 FQNEAQ (reference sequence). CDR3: CSSRRQGRTPSGNTIYF. In nucleotides, the CDR3 is TGTTCCAGCAGACGACAGGGACGAACACCGTCAGGAAACACCATATATTTT.

This clonotype was counted ten times or more. CDR3 amino acids: CASKSVLYEQYF. DNA for the CDR3: TGTGCCAGCAAATCCGTGTTGTACGAGCAGTACTTC. The gene calls are TRBV6-5 and TRBJ2-7; D call uncertain. V lost 7 bases to trimming and J lost 4 bases, with 11 bases between them. The CDR3 spans 12 residues. In germline, CDR1 is MNHEY, CDR2 SVGAGI.

A word on this clonotype: This may be a read error, as it is one base from a much larger clone. No conserved phenylalanine or tryptophan ends this CDR3, so it is likely a read error. This chain links TRBV15 with TRBJ1-2, with 7 bases matching TRBD1. In germline, CDR1 is LNHNV, CDR2 YYDKDF (reference sequence). After removal of 0 bases from V and 6 bases from J, the junction contained 4 bases not matched to a gene. CDR3 length equals 14 residues. CDR3 nucleotides: TGTGCCACCAGCAGAGAAGGACAGGTCAATGGCTACACCCTC. Its translation is CATSREGQVNGYTL.